This T cell receptor (beta chain) was found in a study of read filtering for tumor transcriptome and immune sequencing (dated by TCRdb to between 2020 and 2021). General notes on the study: The cohort had around 18 male and 11 to 15 female patients with a mean age of roughly 70 years, ranging from roughly 45 to 85. Using the same bone marrow samples, the study compared TCR repertoires obtained by targeted immune repertoire sequencing with those obtained by bulk whole-transcriptome sequencing. Whole-transcriptome libraries were prepared with the TruSeq RNA Access Library Prep Kit after DNase treatment. By revised international staging, roughly 8 patients were R-ISS I, 16 were R-ISS II and over five were R-ISS III. TCR-region mapped reads per sample ranged from about 3.5 to 10.27 million with IR-seq versus only roughly 75 to 1273 with RNA-seq. As a main aim, a read-filtering strategy for immune repertoire data was addressed, with the specific question being whether clonotypes supported by a single read should be removed.

This clonotype has a count of ten or more. Its cognate antigen has yet to be identified. Qualities for individual bases were not recorded, and no much larger clone is one base off. Starting from 350 to 500 ng RNA, TCR libraries were constructed with the Immunoverse kit using molecular barcoded adaptors that cover the alpha/delta and beta/gamma chains. TCR library preparation was performed with the same RNA that was used for transcriptome sequencing. TCR libraries were sequenced on an Illumina HiSeq 4000 with 2 x 150 cycles. On the study's bioinformatics: TCR reads were aligned to human V, D, J and C references and assembled into CDR3 clonotypes with MiXCR, including quality filtering and error correction. The tcR package in R was used to analyze clonotype counts and gene usage diversity. For inspection of raw mapping reads, RNA-seq reads were mapped by STAR aligner version 2.5.3a onto GRCh37 of the human genome. IR-seq fastq files were randomly downsampled with Seqtk 1.3 to test the effect of sequencing depth on detected clonotypes. TCRdb reran the public reads through fastp at Q25 and MiXCR, keeping productive beta chains. CDR3 protein duplicates are merged, each entry listing the most common genes and DNA. None of the V and J calls come from the authors' own analysis; TCRdb made them. Recorded for this sample are 37,000 or so distinct CDR3 sequences; approximately 13% of them occurred a single time. Of the sample, roughly 35% falls within the top ten clones.

Trimming removed 2 bases from V and 10 bases from J; the gene matches leave 14 bases unexplained. Counted from cysteine to phenylalanine, this CDR3 has 17 amino acids. Only CDR3 DNA is held: 51 bases, read in frame from base 1. CDR1 and CDR2 are read off the germline V gene as KGHSH and LQKENI. Overall study results and their limits: The sorted CD138-negative fraction was composed of a mixed bone marrow immune population rather than of purified T cells. IR-seq captured clonotypes at much higher depth and more reliably than RNA-seq, and smaller IR-seq throughput sufficed to identify most shared clonotypes. When single-read clonotypes were removed, the proportions of shared clonotypes in IR-seq and RNA-seq correlated more strongly. Single-read clonotypes made up 80% to 90% of clonotypes but only roughly 3.5% of total reads in IR-seq, compared with 65% to 75% of clonotypes and 35% to 45% of reads in RNA-seq.

Each patient had bone marrow sampled at the time of active disease. Bone marrow mononuclear cells were isolated by Ficoll-Hypaque density gradient centrifugation. CD138-negative cells were obtained by negative selection after labeling with CD138 magnetic microbeads on a MACS separator, removing myeloma plasma cells. Flow cytometry on an Attune NxT with CD138 antibodies was used to check the purity of the isolated cells. TRIzol reagent was used to extract total RNA, which was then quantified with a NanoDrop spectrophotometer. For each patient, paired RNA-seq and IR-seq were run on the CD138-negative bone marrow sample from that patient.

This sequence originates from a donor over 35 with multiple myeloma. The source material was a population of CD138-negative cells sorted from bone marrow. The cell subset or site label, read with the paper, signifies: bone marrow mononuclear cells depleted of CD138+ plasma/myeloma cells by negative magnetic selection. Rearrangement joined TRBV18 to TRBJ2-1, with 10 bases matching TRBD2. The nucleotides read TGTGCCAGCTCACCAGGGGCAGTCCCGGGACTAGCGCCCGAGCAGTTCTTC. The encoded protein is CASSPGAVPGLAPEQFF.